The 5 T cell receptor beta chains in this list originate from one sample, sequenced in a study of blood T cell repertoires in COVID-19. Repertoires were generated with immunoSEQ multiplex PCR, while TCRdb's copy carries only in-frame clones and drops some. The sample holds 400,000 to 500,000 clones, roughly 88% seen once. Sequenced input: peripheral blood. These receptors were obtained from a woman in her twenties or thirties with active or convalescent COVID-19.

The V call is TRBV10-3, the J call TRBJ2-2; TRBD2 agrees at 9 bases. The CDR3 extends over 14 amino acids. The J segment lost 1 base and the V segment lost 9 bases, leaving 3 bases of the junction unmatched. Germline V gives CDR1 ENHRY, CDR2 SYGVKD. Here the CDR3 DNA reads TGTGCCATTTCTAGCGGGGTGAACACCGGGGAGCTGTTTTTT. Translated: CAISSGVNTGELFF.

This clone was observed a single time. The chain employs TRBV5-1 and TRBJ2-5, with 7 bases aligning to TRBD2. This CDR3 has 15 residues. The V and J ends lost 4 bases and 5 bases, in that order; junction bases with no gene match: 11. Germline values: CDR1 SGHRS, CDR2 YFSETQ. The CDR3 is CASSDGTFGGETQYF. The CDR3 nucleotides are TGCGCCAGCAGCGACGGGACGTTCGGGGGGGAGACCCAGTACTTC.

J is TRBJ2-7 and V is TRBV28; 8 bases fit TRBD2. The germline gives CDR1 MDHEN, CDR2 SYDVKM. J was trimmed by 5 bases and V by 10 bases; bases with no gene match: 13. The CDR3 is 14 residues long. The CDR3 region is CATSPGGIGHEQYF. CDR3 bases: TGTGCCACTTCCCCGGGAGGGATTGGCCACGAGCAGTACTTC.

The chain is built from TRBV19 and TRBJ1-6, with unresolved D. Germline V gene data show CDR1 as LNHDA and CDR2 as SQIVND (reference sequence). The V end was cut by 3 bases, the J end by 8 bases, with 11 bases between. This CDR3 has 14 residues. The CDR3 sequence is CASSIRQVDSPLHF. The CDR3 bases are TGTGCCAGTAGTATCCGGCAGGTGGATTCACCCCTCCACTTT.

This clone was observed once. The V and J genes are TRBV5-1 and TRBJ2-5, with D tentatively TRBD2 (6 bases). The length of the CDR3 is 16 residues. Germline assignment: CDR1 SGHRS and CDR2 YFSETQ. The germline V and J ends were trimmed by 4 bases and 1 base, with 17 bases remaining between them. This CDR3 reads CASSPVSLGGQETQYF. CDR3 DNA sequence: TGCGCCAGCAGCCCGGTCTCGCTCGGGGGCCAAGAGACCCAGTACTTC.